These T cell receptor beta chains were read from a single sample in a study of molecular identifiers for immune sequencing clone quantification. MiXCR, applied by TCRdb to the PCR reads, yields one record per CDR3 protein. The data show some 580,000 distinct CDR3 sequences, around 25% seen once. Sequenced sample: naive CD8+ T cells from blood, with Jurkat cell RNA spiked in. The origin of the receptors is a human donor in good health. Some libraries in this study had Jurkat cell RNA spiked in. CDR3s include the opening cysteine and the closing phenylalanine or tryptophan. Fields, in order: V gene, J gene, CDR3 protein.

TRBV10-2	TRBJ2-3	CASNASTATQYF
TRBV15	TRBJ1-4	CATKGDFEEKLFF
TRBV7-9	TRBJ2-1	CASSRTDNEQFF
TRBV4-1	TRBJ2-7	CASSQEGWLAGGHYEQYF
TRBV7-9	TRBJ1-1	CASSSRTGANMNTEAFF
TRBV24-1	TRBJ2-3	CATSPGLASTKYF
TRBV20-1	TRBJ2-7	CSAIYPGGTSYEQYF
TRBV9	TRBJ2-3	CASSVGGLADTQYF
TRBV27	TRBJ2-7	CASSLGSGNSYEQYF
TRBV5-1	TRBJ2-7	CASSLAGNGYYEQYF
TRBV7-2	TRBJ2-7	CANSHPPGLPYEQYF
TRBV6-1	TRBJ1-5	CASSEYGRSINSNQPQHF
TRBV6-2/TRBV6-3	TRBJ2-1	CASSTQAAHVSPYNEQFF
TRBV4-3	TRBJ1-1	CASSQGIAHLNTEAFF
TRBV7-9	TRBJ2-3	CASSSNLPTSGGGDTQYF
TRBV28	TRBJ1-1	CASSFRGRNTEAFF
TRBV11-2	TRBJ2-5	CASSLGTLRLETQYF
TRBV6-5	TRBJ2-2	CASSYAGGLAGELFF
TRBV14	TRBJ2-7	CASSHSGTGYYEQYF
TRBV7-9	TRBJ2-7	CASSSHRGLDTYEQYF
TRBV20-1	TRBJ2-3	CSASDSDLTTDTQYF
TRBV9	TRBJ2-7	CASSARWGLAGGSSYEQYF
TRBV7-2	TRBJ2-1	CASSLDGLHNEQFF
TRBV5-1	TRBJ1-1	CASSLGQGAEGLEAFF
TRBV9	TRBJ2-2	CASSENLANTGELFF
TRBV3-1	TRBJ2-7	CASSQANKGTSGSHEQYF
TRBV5-8	TRBJ2-1	CASSLLYGFGGRGPGAEQFF
TRBV5-1	TRBJ2-7	CASSPTGGYVYEQYF
TRBV24-1	TRBJ1-2	CATSDVRGFDGYTF
TRBV4-2	TRBJ2-3	CASSQVSGRAGDTQYF
TRBV30	TRBJ2-1	CAWSNQRNEQFF
TRBV19	TRBJ1-1	CASSAFGEMNTEAFF
TRBV27	TRBJ1-1	CASSLGQAPGYSEAFF
TRBV7-6	-	CASSSYRGGGETQYF
TRBV7-7	TRBJ2-2	CASSLGVGGDLDSPNTGELFF
TRBV6-5	TRBJ2-7	CASSYYSSGAYEQYF
TRBV7-9	TRBJ2-2	CASSFRRLASGELFF
TRBV4-1	TRBJ2-1	CASSQDSSADGQQFF
TRBV18	TRBJ2-3	CASSPTFLEAGPSTDTQYF
TRBV18	TRBJ2-6	CASSPGGSGANVLTF
TRBV5-1	TRBJ2-3	CASSSEEAGGPGDTQYF
TRBV30	TRBJ2-1	CAWSGSGREFF
TRBV3-1	TRBJ1-2	CASSQDGTAYGYTF
TRBV15	TRBJ2-7	CATSRETGGEQYF
TRBV7-8	TRBJ2-3	CASSSEVDGWTSGGAKTDTQYF